This TCR beta chain was obtained from a study of post-analysis software for immune sequencing data (dated by TCRdb to between 2014 and 2016). The study in broad terms: Disease courses on record covered relapsing-remitting, secondary progressive and progressive-relapsing multiple sclerosis, though some patients had no subtype annotation. Patient repertoires were compared against 11 previously published healthy control repertoires from donors aged about 6 to 26 years. A subset of samples was prepared in parallel using single-end sample barcoding, then pooled and co-amplified after Illumina adapter ligation. Study-wide conclusions, independent of this receptor: Direct clustering with F measure showed strong co-clustering of samples prepared in the same batch, prompting a batch-effect correction. The multiple sclerosis patient group was slightly younger than the control group. A few TRBV segments, including TRBV5-6, TRBV5-1 and TRBV20-1, were significantly more frequent in patients than controls. Compared with controls, multiple sclerosis patients had significantly lower normalized Chao1 diversity, a finding suggesting substantial peripheral T-cell clonal expansion.

The germline V gene sets CDR1 to SGHRS and CDR2 to YFSETQ. From the cysteine up to the phenylalanine, the CDR3 has a length of 17 residues. Kept here is only the CDR3 DNA, which spans 51 bases and is read in frame from base 1. V and J lose 0 bases and 1 base, and a span of 11 bases separates them. The library was produced with PCR. TCRdb records Illumina HiSeq 2500 as the sequencer. Unique molecular identifiers were incorporated into TCR beta cDNA libraries to reduce PCR and sequencing biases. About 500,000 cDNA molecules were obtained for every 1 to 10 million input T cells, so each molecule roughly corresponded to one T cell. The patient libraries were prepared and sequenced with the same protocol used for the earlier healthy control dataset. Samples belonging to the same batch were prepared together, multiplexed and sequenced on a shared HiSeq lane. In the paper's pipeline: Raw barcoded reads were processed with MIGEC, and single-read molecular identifier groups were discarded before consensus assembly and CDR3 extraction. Clonotype tables were post-analysed with VDJtools, normalizing diversity by down-sampling all datasets to the smallest sample size. Repertoire overlap clustering matched CDR3 amino acid but not nucleotide sequences to correct batch-related cross-sample contamination. The public reads were run again by TCRdb, first through fastp at Q25 and then through MiXCR, and only productive beta chains were kept. Duplicate CDR3 protein sequences are folded into a single record with the most common DNA and genes. Here the V and J calls rest on TCRdb's processing, not on the authors' analysis. The sample records some 890,000 distinct CDR3 sequences, 53% of which are singletons. Jointly, the top ten make up 4% to 5.5% of the sample.

To demonstrate the VDJtools post-analysis software, TCR beta repertoires were profiled from the peripheral blood of 13 young patients with multiple sclerosis. Multiple sclerosis patients were children and adolescents aged about 6 to 15 years. This clonotype has only a few counts. No cognate antigen has been identified for it. Base quality data are lacking; no much larger clone is found one base away. The receptor chain draws on TRBV5-1 and TRBJ2-6; possibly the D gene is TRBD1, per 6 matching bases. The sequenced sample consisted of blood. The source is a girl aged 10-17 years with multiple sclerosis. The CDR3 region: CASSLGQALSGANVLTF. The bases are TGCGCCAGCAGCTTGGGACAGGCTTTATCTGGGGCCAACGTCCTGACTTTC.